This T cell receptor beta chain comes out of a study of cytomegalovirus exposure and HLA in healthy donors (dated by TCRdb to about 2017). Broadly, across the study: An earlier analysis of approximately 590 of the donors reported 250 to 300 Gb of sequence data and some 120 million unique TCR beta sequences from roughly 180 million T cells. About 300 gigabases of sequencing data and around 80 million unique TCR sequences made up an early release that covered 500 to 650 HLA-typed donors. The genetic ancestry cluster associated with self-reported Caucasian donors included roughly four fifths of the 398 genotyped donors. The aim of the study was to test whether cataloging public T cell receptors could identify signatures of past pathogen exposure. Using immunosequencing, the study profiled T cell repertoires from 500 to 800 subjects and related those repertoires to cytomegalovirus serostatus. A separate validation cohort of roughly 110 different subjects was used in addition to the roughly 700-subject first cohort. The study combined high-throughput TCR immunosequencing, statistical association of individual TCRs with disease status, and machine learning to predict cytomegalovirus infection status. In a later analysis, previously published TCR beta repertoires from 670 or so donors were re-analyzed and high-resolution HLA genotyping was added so that TCR occurrence patterns could be studied. The later analysis used no new phenotypic data to find candidate immune exposures, relying instead on TCR beta sequences and their occurrence across donors. An earlier analysis of 587 of the donors used high-throughput TCR beta sequencing to judge whether each TCR beta V gene segment behaved as functional or pseudogenic. Donor age, sex, ethnicity and CMV serostatus were compiled alongside the repertoire data. A later genetic analysis took genome-wide SNP genotypes for about three fifths of the roughly 670 donors and used that subset as a discovery cohort. All discovery cohort repertoires had been generated on a single sequencing platform. Class I and class II HLA loci were covered by the typing at four-digit resolution. Typing coverage differed by locus: A, B, C, DRB1 and DQB1 were typed in about 629-640 donors, DQA1 in about 500, DPA1 in 600 to 610, and DPB1 in just under 490. Four to six DR-DQ haplotypes were handled as single units for association and clustering, since linkage in the cohort was strong. On average, approximately 250,000 unique TCR beta nucleotide sequences were sequenced per donor among several hundred genotyped donors of the cohort, with roughly 18% of those sequences being non-productive. General study outcomes and caveats: In a later analysis, most CMV-associated TCR beta chains were found to appear HLA-restricted, with HLA associations seemingly driven largely by CMV exposure. A later genetic analysis reported fewer N-insertions in productive TCRs among donors in an Asian-associated ancestry cluster than the 666-donor mean. A later genetic analysis associated a missense DCLRE1C variant with V-gene and J-gene trimming of TCR beta chains, and an independent cohort replicated the association. A later analysis associated some 17,000 TCR beta sequences with specific HLA alleles at a false discovery rate of 0.05. Linkage disequilibrium might explain the correlated functional status among segregating V segments, but an unknown experimental factor could not be excluded. In vitro tests confirmed that a few of the cytomegalovirus-associated TCR beta chains recognize cytomegalovirus antigens. According to a later analysis, TCR association rates differed among HLA loci, with DRB1 alleles showing the most associated TCRs and HLA-C alleles showing the fewest. A further reported finding was that TCR beta sequences accurately predicted the HLA-A and HLA-B alleles for most subjects in the first cohort. In an earlier analysis of several hundred of the donors, most TCR beta V segments were observed in productive rearrangements about 87% or about 30% of the time, broadly matching IMGT annotations. The authors suggested that the approach could potentially be extended to other disease states and immunological phenotypes. Only TCR beta chains were sequenced in this cohort, and the absence of alpha or paired-chain data limited detectable features. A later analysis found that HLA-associated TCR beta chains were more clonally expanded and had lower generation probabilities than equally common non-associated chains. In a later analysis, several top co-occurrence clusters were reported to appear linked to parvovirus B19, influenza, CMV and Epstein-Barr virus. A total of 150 to 200 TCR beta chains were listed by the study as associated with cytomegalovirus. The classifier was reported to diagnose cytomegalovirus status with high specificity and sensitivity in both the original cohort and the validation cohort. Fewer than 20 rarely observed V segments, including chromosome 9 orphons, were excluded from the earlier analysis of several hundred of the donors because counts were too low. Presence/absence analyses assumed roughly uniform sequencing depth across donors, an assumption that may not hold. HLA typing was unavailable for some donors at each locus, so association tests used only the typed subset. A group of highly shared sequence variants was considered likely to be a technical artifact of the sequencing pipeline. Assigning TCR associations to individual alleles was difficult when HLA alleles, especially DR and DQ, strongly co-occurred. The only immune exposure information available for the cohort was CMV serostatus. Across donors, most TCR sequences were observed very rarely, whereas some public TCRs were present in many individuals.

On this clone itself: Which antigen it targets is not known. The input lacks base qualities; no much larger clone sits a single base away.

In total, roughly 670 healthy bone marrow donors made up the cohort. Cohort members were all nominally healthy when sampled, although unrecorded immune exposures were likely present. The donor tested CMV seropositive and was one of the 289 seropositive cohort members. Every donor gave a peripheral blood sample, and the peripheral blood mononuclear cells from that sample were used for TCR beta sequencing. Genomic DNA extraction from the blood cell samples was performed with the Qiagen DNeasy Blood Extraction Kit. The library was generated by the immunoSEQ multiplex PCR assay. The multiplex PCR relied on a mix of 60 forward primers for TCR Vbeta segments and 13 reverse primers for TCR Jbeta segments. Amplification of the CDR3 region of rearranged TCR beta genes was performed with a multiplex PCR assay on genomic DNA. The Illumina HiSeq System was used to sequence the amplified TCR beta libraries as 87-base-pair reads. For the original study's pipeline: Across the 500 to 750 repertoires, a later analysis counted tens of millions of unique TCR beta chains, roughly 11 million of which were shared by at least two donors. To remove PCR and sequencing errors, raw reads were error-corrected and collapsed into unique sequences using a nearest-neighbor algorithm that merged closely related sequences. CDR3 sequences were aligned to IMGT reference sequences to assign V, D and J gene segments. Each retained sequence needed at least a six-nucleotide match to both a V gene segment and a J gene segment. A rearrangement counted as productive if the CDR3 had no stop codons and remained in frame with V and J, and every other rearrangement counted as non-productive. CDR3 was defined by IMGT convention, running from the second conserved V-encoded cysteine to the conserved J-encoded phenylalanine. The earlier analysis of 500 to 750 of the donors excluded any sequence lacking an unambiguous match to a single V gene segment. An earlier analysis of some 610 of the donors called V segments functional above 56.7% productive rearrangements and segregating when the between-donor standard deviation exceeded 5%. A statistical classification framework was developed to diagnose cytomegalovirus status using the catalog of TCR beta chain sequences. V and J gene assignment, in a later analysis, came from comparing TCR nucleotide sequences with IMGT/GENE-DB human TR gene sequences. A later analysis assigned CDR3 sequences and most-parsimonious VDJ recombination scenarios with the TCRdist pipeline. In a later analysis, each TCR beta chain was defined by its CDR3 amino acid sequence together with its V-gene family, and reads lacking a unique V-gene family were excluded. As a way to deal with suspected cross-contamination and a sequencing artifact, a later analysis dropped 450 to 700 nucleotide sequences that were highly shared and had low generation probability. For each public chain, a later analysis derived a clonal expansion index from normalized ranks of inferred template counts within each repertoire. In a later analysis, generation probabilities were computed with a VDJ recombination model fitted to out-of-frame rearrangements, and the resulting probabilities were checked against IGoR. In a later analysis, TCR-TCR, TCR-HLA and TCR-CMV co-occurrence was scored with hypergeometric tests, and a repertoire-size bias correction was applied to TCR pairs. A later analysis estimated false discovery rates by permuting HLA or CMV assignments 20 times. In a later analysis, co-occurring TCRs were grouped with DBSCAN, and TCRdist sequence similarity was added when clustering was performed within HLA-allele-positive subsets. Repertoires with fewer than 30,000 or more than 120,000 public chains were left out of co-occurrence clustering, as were a few repertoires with anomalous nucleotide sharing. TCRdb stores this immuneACCESS table with in-frame sequences only. Part of the clones is absent; in the studies checked, under half of the shortfall reflects unresolved V genes, and no reason is known for the rest. D and trimming were read from the DNA, whereas the V and J calls and clone size are those reported in that table. This sample lists some 160,000 clones; 80% were detected once. Roughly 6.3% of the sample is taken by the ten largest.

The specimen sequenced was PBMCs. The clonotype was recovered from a male donor in good health and CMV-seropositive.

The CDR3 region reads CSVGRLAGGVSYEQYF. Here is the DNA: TGCAGCGTTGGGAGACTAGCGGGAGGGGTGTCCTACGAGCAGTACTTC. The chain is assembled from TRBV29-1 and TRBJ2-7, with 14 bases aligning to TRBD2. CDR1 and CDR2 are read off the germline V gene as SQVTM and ANQGSEA. The CDR3 runs 16 amino acids, cysteine and phenylalanine included. CDR3 DNA only is kept here, 48 bases in frame from base 1. V loses 4 bases at its end and J loses 1 base; junction bases beyond the gene matches: 6.